What follows describes a single TCR beta chain. The antigen remains undetermined. The PCR employed 60 Vbeta primers together with 13 Jbeta primers. TCRdb's table, derived via immunoSEQ multiplex PCR, lists solely in-frame clones and lacks some. The table includes about 160,000 clones, approximately 85% detected once. The sample is drawn from a study of cytomegalovirus exposure and HLA in healthy donors. Though nominally healthy at sampling, donors likely had unrecorded immune exposures. Trimming pared 4 bases from V and 5 bases from J, leaving 15 bases between. The germline CDR1 and CDR2 sequences are SGHRS and YFSETQ. The CDR3 spans 14 residues. Study-level results: In vitro, three CMV-associated chains proved specific for CMV antigens.

The V and J genes are TRBV5-1 and TRBJ1-2, with a tentative D call TRBD1 (5 bases). The specimen was PBMCs. The receptor comes from a man between 45 and 60 years old in good health and CMV-seropositive. The CDR3 region has the DNA TGCGCCAGCAGCCCCGCTGGCGGGGGGTATGGCTACACCTTC. As protein: CASSPAGGGYGYTF. The variable domain in full, completed from reference TRBV5-1 and TRBJ1-2, reads KAGVTQTPRYLIKTRGQQVTLSCSPISGHRSVSWYQQTPGQGLQFLFEYFSETQRNKGNFPGRFSGRQFSNSRSEMNVSTLELGDSALYLCASSPAGGGYGYTFGSGTRLTVV.